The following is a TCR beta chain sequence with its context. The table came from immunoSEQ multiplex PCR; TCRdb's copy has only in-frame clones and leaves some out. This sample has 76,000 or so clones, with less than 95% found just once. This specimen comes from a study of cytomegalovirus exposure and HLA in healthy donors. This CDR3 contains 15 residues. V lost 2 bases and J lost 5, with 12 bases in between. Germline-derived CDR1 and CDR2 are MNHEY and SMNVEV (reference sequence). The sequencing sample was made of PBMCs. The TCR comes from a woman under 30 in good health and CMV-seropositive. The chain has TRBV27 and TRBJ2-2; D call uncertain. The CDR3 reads CASSLAGSATGELFF. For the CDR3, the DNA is TGTGCCAGCAGTTTAGCTGGATCAGCGACCGGGGAGCTGTTTTTT.